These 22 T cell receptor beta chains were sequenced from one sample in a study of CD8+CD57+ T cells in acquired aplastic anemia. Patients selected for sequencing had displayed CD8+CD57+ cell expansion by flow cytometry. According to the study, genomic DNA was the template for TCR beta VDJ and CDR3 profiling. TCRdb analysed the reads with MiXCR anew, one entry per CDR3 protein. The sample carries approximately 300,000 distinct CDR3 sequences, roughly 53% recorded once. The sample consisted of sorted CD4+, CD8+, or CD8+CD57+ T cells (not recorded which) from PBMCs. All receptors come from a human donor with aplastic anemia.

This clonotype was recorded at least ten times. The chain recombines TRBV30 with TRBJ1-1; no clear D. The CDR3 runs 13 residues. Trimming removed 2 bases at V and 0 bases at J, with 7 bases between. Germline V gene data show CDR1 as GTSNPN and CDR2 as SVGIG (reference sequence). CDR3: CAWSSSMNTEAFF. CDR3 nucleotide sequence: TGTGCCTGGAGTAGCAGTATGAACACTGAAGCTTTCTTT.

Here the CDR3 reads CASSQVGRVTGELFF. The CDR3 bases are TGTGCCAGCAGCCAAGTGGGCAGGGTTACCGGGGAGCTGTTTTTT. The gene calls are TRBV14 and TRBJ2-2; the D gene is possibly TRBD1 (5 bases). The CDR3 covers 15 residues. CDR1 SGHDN and CDR2 FVKESK come from the germline V gene. V gave up 1 base and J gave up 5 bases, with 11 bases separating them.

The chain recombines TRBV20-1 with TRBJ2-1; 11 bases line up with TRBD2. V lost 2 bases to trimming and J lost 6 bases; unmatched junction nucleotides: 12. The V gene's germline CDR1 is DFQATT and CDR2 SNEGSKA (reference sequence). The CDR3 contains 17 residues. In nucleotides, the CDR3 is TGCAGTGCTAGACCCTGGTCGTCTAGCGGGAGGACCAATGAGCAGTTCTTC. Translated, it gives CSARPWSSSGRTNEQFF.

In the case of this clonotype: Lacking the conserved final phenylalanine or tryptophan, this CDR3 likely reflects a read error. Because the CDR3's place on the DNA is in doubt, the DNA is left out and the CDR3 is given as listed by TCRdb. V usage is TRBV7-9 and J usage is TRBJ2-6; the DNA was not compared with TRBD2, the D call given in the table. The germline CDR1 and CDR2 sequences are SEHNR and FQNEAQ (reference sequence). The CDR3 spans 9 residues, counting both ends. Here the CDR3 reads CASSLAGAS.

The CDR3 spells CSARVQGDLWFF. In DNA, the CDR3 is TGCAGTGCTAGGGTACAGGGGGATTTATGGTTCTTC. The V call is TRBV20-1, the J call TRBJ2-1; TRBD1 agrees at 8 bases. Germline V CDR1 and CDR2: DFQATT, SNEGSKA (reference sequence). The V segment lost 3 bases and the J segment 15 bases; nucleotides outside the gene matches: 10. This CDR3 comprises 12 residues.

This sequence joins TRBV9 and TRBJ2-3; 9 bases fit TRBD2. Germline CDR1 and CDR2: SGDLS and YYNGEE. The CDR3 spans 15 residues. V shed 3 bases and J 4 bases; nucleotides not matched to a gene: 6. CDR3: CASSAGGLAPDTQYF. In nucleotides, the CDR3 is TGTGCCAGCAGCGCAGGGGGACTAGCCCCAGATACGCAGTATTTT.

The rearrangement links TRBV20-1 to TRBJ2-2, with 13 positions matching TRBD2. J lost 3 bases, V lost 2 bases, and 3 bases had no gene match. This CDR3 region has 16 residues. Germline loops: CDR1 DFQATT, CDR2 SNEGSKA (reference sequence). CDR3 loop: CSARKLAGGDTGELFF. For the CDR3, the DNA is TGCAGTGCTAGAAAACTAGCGGGAGGGGACACCGGGGAGCTGTTTTTT.

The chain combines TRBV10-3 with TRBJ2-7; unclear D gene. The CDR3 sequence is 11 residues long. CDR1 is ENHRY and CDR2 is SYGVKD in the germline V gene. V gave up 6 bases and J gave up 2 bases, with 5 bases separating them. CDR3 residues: CAISDTYEQYF. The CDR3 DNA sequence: TGTGCCATCAGCGACACCTACGAGCAGTACTTC.

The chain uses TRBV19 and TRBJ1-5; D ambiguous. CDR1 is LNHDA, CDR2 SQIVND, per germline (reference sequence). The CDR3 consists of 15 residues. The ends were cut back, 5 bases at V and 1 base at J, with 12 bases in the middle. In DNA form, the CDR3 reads TGTGCCAGTAGTTCACGTTTGGGGAGCAATCAGCCCCAGCATTTT. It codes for CASSSRLGSNQPQHF.

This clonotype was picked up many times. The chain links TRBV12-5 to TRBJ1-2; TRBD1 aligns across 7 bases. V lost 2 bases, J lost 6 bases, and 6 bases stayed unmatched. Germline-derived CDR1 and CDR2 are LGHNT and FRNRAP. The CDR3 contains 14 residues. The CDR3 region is CASGLTPTGNGYTF. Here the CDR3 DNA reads TGTGCTAGTGGTTTGACGCCGACAGGGAATGGCTACACCTTC.

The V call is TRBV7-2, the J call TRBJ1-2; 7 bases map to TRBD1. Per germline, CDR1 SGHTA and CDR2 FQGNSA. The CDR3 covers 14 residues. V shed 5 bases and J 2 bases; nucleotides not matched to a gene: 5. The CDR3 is CASSTGDSNYGYTF. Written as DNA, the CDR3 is TGTGCCAGCAGCACAGGGGACAGCAACTATGGCTACACCTTC. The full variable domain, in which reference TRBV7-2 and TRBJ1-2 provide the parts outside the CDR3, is GAGVSQSPSNKVTEKGKDVELRCDPISGHTALYWYRQSLGQGLEFLIYFQGNSAPDKSGLPSDRFSAERTGGSVSTLTIQRTQQEDSAVYLCASSTGDSNYGYTFGSGTRLTVV.

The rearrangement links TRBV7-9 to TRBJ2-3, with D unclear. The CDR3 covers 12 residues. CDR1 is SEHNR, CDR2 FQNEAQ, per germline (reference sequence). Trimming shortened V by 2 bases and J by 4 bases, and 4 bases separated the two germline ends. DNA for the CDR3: TGTGCCAGCAGCTTAAACGCAGATACGCAGTATTTT. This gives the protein CASSLNADTQYF.

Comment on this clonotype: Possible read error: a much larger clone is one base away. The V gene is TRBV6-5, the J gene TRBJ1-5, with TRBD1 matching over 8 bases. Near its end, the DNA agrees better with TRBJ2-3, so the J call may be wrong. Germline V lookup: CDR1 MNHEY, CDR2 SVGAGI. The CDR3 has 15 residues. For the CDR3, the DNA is TGTGCCAGCAGTTACTCGACGGACAGGGACCAGCCCCAGTATTTT. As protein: CASSYSTDRDQPQYF.

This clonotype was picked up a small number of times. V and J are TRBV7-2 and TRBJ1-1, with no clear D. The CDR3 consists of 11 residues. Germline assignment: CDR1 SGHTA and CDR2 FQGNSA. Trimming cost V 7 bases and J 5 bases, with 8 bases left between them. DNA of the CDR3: TGTGCCAGCACCTCGGGGACTGAAGCTTTCTTT. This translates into CASTSGTEAFF. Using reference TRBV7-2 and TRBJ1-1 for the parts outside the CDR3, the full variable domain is GAGVSQSPSNKVTEKGKDVELRCDPISGHTALYWYRQSLGQGLEFLIYFQGNSAPDKSGLPSDRFSAERTGGSVSTLTIQRTQQEDSAVYLCASTSGTEAFFGQGTRLTVV.

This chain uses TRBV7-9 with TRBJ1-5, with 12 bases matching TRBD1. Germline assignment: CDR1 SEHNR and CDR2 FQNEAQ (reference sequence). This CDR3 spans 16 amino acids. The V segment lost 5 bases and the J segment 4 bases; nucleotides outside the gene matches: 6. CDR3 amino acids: CASSPGDRGRNQPQHF. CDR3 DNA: TGTGCCAGCAGCCCAGGGGACAGGGGGCGGAATCAGCCCCAGCATTTT. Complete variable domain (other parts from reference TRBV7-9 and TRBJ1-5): DTGVSQNPRHKITKRGQNVTFRCDPISEHNRLYWYRQTLGQGPEFLTYFQNEAQLEKSRLLSDRFSAERPKGSFSTLEIQRTEQGDSAMYLCASSPGDRGRNQPQHFGDGTRLSIL.

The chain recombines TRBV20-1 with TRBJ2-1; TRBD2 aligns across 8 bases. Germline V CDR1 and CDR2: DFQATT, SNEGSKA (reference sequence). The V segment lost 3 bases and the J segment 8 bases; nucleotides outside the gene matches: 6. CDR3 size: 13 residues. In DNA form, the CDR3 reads TGCAGTGCTAGCGGGAGGGCCTCGGATGAGCAGTTCTTC. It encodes CSASGRASDEQFF.

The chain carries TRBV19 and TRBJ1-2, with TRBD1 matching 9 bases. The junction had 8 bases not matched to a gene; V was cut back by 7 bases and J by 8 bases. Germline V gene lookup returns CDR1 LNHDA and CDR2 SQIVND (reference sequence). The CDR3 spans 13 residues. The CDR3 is CASKSTGGGGYTF. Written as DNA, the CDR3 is TGTGCCAGTAAATCCACAGGGGGCGGCGGCTACACCTTC.

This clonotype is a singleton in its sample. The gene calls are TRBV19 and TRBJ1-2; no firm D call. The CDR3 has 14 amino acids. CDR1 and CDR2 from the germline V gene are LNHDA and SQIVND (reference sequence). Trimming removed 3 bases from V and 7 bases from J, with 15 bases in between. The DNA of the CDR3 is TGTGCCAGTAGTATTGGAGCAACTCAGGTTGGCTACACCTTC. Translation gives CASSIGATQVGYTF.

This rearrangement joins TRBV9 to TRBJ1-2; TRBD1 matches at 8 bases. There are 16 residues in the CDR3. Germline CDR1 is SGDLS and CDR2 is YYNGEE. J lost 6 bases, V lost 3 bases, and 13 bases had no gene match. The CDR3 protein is CASSERALETGDGYTF. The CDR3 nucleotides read TGTGCCAGCAGCGAGCGCGCGCTTGAGACAGGGGATGGCTACACCTTC.

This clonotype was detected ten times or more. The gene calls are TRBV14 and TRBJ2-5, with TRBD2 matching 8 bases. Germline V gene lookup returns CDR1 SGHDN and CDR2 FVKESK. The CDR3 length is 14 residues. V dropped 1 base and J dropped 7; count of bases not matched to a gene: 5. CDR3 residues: CASSQASGGLTQYF. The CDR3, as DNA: TGTGCCAGCAGCCAAGCCTCGGGGGGGTTGACCCAGTACTTC. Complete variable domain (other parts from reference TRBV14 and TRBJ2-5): EAGVTQFPSHSVIEKGQTVTLRCDPISGHDNLYWYRRVMGKEIKFLLHFVKESKQDESGMPNNRFLAERTGGTYSTLKVQPAELEDSGVYFCASSQASGGLTQYFGPGTRLLVL.

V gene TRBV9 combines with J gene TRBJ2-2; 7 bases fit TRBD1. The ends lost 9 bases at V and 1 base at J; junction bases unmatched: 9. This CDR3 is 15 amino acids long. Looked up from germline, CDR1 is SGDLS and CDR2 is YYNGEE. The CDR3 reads CATSVGTENTGELFF. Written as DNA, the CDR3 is TGTGCCACCAGTGTGGGGACAGAGAACACCGGGGAGCTGTTTTTT.

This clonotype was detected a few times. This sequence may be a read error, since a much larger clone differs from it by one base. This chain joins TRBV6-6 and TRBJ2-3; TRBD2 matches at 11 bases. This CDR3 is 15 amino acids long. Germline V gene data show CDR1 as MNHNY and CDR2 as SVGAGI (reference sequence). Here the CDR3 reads CASSDSGRGSDAQYF. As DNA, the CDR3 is TGTGCCAGCAGCGATAGCGGGAGGGGGTCAGATGCGCAGTATTTT.